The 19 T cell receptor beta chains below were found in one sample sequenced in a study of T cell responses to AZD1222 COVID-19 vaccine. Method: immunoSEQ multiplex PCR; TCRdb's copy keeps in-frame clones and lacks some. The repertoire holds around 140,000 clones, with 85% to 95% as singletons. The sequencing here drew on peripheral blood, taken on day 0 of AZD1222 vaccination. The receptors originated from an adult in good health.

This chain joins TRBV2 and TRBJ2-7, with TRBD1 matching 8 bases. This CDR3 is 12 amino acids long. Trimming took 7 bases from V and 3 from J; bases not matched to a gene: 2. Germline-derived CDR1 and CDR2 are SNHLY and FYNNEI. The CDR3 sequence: CASTDRGYEQYF. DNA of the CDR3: TGTGCCAGCACAGACAGGGGCTACGAGCAGTACTTC.

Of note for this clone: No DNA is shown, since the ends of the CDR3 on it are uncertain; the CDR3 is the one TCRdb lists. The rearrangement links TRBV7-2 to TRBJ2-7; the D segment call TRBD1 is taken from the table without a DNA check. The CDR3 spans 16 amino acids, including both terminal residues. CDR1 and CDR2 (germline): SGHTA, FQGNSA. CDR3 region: CASSFGPGQGVYEQYF.

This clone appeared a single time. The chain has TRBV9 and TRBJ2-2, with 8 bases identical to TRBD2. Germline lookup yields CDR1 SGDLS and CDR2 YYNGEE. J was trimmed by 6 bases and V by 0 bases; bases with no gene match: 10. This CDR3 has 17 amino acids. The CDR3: CASSVEVLAGLAGELFF. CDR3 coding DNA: TGTGCCAGCAGCGTAGAGGTGTTAGCGGGGTTGGCCGGGGAGCTGTTTTTT.

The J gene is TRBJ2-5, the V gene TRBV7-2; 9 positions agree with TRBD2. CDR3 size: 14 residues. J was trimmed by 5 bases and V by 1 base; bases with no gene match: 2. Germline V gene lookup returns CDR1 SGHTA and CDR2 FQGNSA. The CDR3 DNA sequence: TGTGCCAGCAGCTTAGGACTAGCGGTGGAGACCCAGTACTTC. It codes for CASSLGLAVETQYF.

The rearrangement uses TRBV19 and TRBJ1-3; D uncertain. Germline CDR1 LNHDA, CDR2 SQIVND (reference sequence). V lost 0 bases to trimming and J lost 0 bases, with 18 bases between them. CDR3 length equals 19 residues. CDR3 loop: CASSIDLDWQPLSGNTIYF. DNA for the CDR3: TGTGCCAGTAGTATAGATCTTGATTGGCAGCCACTCTCTGGAAACACCATATATTTT.

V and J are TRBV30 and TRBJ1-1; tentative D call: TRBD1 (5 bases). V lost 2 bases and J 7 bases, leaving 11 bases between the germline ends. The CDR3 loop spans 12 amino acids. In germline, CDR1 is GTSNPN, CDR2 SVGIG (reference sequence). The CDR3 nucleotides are TGTGCCTGGAGTCACCAGGGCTATGAAGCTTTCTTT. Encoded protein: CAWSHQGYEAFF.

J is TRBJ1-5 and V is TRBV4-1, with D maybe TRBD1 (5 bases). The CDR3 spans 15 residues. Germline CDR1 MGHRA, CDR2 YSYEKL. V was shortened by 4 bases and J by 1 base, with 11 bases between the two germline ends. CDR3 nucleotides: TGCGCCAGCAGCCCCCGAGAGGGGAGCAATCAGCCCCAGCATTTT. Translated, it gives CASSPREGSNQPQHF.

CDR3 DNA sequence: TGTGCCAGCAGACCCCCTCCCCCGTGGAATTCACCCCTCCACTTT. Protein: CASRPPPPWNSPLHF. The gene calls are TRBV6-5 and TRBJ1-6; D uncertain. Trimming cost V 6 bases and J 7 bases, with 16 bases left between them. CDR1 MNHEY and CDR2 SVGAGI come from the germline V gene. CDR3 length equals 15 residues.

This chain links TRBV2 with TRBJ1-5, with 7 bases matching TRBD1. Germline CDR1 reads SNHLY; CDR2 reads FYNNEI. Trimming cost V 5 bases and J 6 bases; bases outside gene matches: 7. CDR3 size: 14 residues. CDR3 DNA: TGTGCCAGCAGTCAAGGACAGGTGGGTCAGCCCCAGCATTTT. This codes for CASSQGQVGQPQHF.

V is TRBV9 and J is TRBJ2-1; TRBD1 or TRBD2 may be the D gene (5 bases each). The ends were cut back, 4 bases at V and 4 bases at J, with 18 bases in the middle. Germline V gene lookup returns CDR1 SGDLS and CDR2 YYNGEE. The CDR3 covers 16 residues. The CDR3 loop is CASSSVSGADYNEQFF. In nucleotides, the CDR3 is TGTGCCAGCAGCTCCGTATCCGGGGCCGATTACAATGAGCAGTTCTTC.

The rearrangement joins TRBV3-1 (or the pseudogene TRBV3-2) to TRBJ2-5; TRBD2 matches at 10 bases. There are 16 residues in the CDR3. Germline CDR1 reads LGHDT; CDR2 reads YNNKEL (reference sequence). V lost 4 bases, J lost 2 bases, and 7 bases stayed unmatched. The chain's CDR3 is CASSRSGLASQETQYF. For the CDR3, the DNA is TGTGCCAGCAGCCGTTCGGGACTAGCGAGTCAAGAGACCCAGTACTTC.

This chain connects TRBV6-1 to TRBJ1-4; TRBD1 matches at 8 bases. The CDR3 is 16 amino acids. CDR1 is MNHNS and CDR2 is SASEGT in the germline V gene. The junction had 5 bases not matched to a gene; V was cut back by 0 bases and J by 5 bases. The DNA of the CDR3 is TGTGCCAGCAGTGAAGCAGCCGGGACAGGAAATGAAAAACTGTTTTTT. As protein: CASSEAAGTGNEKLFF.

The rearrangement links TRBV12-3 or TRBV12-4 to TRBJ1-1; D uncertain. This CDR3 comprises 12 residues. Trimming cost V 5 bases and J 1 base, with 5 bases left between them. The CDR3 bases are TGTGCCAGCAGTCCTTGGAACACTGAAGCTTTCTTT. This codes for CASSPWNTEAFF.

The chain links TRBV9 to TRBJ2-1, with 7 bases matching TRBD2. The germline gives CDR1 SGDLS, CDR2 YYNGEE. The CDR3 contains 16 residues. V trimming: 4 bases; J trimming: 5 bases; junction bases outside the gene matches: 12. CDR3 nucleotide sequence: TGTGCCAGCAGCCCTTGGGGGGAGGGGCGACACAATGAGCAGTTCTTC. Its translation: CASSPWGEGRHNEQFF.

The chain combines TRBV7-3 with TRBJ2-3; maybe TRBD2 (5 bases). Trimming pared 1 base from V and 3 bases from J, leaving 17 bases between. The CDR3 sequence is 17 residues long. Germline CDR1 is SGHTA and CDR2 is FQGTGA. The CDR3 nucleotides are TGTGCCAGCAGCTTAAGGAGGTCACGTTTAGCAACAGATACGCAGTATTTT. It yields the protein CASSLRRSRLATDTQYF.

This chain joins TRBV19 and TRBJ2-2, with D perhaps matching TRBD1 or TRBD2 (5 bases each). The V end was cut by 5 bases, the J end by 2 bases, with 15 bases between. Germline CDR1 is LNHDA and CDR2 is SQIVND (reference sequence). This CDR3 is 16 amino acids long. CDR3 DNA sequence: TGTGCCAGTAGTCGATCCGGGACGGTAAACACCGGGGAGCTGTTTTTT. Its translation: CASSRSGTVNTGELFF.

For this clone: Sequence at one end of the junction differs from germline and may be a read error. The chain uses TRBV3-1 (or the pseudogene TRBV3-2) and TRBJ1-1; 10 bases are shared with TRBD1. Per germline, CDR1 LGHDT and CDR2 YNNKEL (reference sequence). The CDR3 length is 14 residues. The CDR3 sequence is CASSWGQGNAEAFF. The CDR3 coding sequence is TGTGCCAGCAGTTGGGGACAGGGGAACGCTGAAGCTTTCTTT.

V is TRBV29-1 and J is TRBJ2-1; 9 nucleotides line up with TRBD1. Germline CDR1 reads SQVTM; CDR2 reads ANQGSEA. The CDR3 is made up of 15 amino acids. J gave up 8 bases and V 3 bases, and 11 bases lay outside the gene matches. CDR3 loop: CSVESFGDRDDEQFF. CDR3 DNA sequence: TGCAGCGTTGAGAGTTTTGGGGACAGGGACGATGAGCAGTTCTTC.

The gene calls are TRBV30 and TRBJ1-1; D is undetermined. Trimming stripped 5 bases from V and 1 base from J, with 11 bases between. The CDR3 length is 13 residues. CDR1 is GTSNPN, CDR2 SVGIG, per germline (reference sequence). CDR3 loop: CAWGIGRNTEAFF. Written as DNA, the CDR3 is TGTGCCTGGGGGATCGGGCGGAACACTGAAGCTTTCTTT.